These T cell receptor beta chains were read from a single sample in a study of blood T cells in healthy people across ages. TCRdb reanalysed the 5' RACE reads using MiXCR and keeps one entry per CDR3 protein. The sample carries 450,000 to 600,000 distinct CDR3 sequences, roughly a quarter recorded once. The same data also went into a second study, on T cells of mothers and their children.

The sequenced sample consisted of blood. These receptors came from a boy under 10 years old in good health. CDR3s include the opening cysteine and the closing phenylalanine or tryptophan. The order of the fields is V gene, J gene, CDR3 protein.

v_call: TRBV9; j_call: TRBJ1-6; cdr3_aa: CASSVGPNNSPLHF
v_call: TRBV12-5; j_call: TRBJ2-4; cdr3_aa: CASGLSGPAKNIQYF
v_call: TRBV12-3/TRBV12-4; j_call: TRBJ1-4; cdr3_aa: CASRVRGGRGGTNEKLFF
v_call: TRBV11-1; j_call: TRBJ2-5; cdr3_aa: CASSSFIGTVQETQYF
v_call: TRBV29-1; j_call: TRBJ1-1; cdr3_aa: CSVEGTGDAPDTEAFF
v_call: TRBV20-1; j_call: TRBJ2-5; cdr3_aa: CSAAGTSSETQYF
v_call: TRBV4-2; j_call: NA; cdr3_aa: CASSQGPGGEYEQYF
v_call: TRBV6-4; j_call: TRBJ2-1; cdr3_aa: CASSEGTSGYNEQFF
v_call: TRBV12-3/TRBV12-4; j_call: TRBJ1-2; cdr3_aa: CASSFRRVQAHTF
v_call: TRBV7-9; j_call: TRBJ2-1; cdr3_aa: CASRAGGTEQFF
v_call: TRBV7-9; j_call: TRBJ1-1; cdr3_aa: CASSLSQEAFF